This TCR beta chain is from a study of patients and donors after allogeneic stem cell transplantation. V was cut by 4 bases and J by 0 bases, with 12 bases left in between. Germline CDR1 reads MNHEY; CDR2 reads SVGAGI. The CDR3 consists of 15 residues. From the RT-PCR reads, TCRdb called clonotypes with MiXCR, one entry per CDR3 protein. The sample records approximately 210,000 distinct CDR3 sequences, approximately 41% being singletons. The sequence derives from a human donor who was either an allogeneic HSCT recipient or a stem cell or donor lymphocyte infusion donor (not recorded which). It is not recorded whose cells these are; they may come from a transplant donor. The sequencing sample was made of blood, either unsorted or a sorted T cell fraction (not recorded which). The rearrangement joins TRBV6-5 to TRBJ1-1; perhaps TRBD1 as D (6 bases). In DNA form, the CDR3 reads TGTGCCAGCAGTTCCTTACGACAGGTGAACACTGAAGCTTTCTTT. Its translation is CASSSLRQVNTEAFF.